This is a list of T cell receptor beta chains from one sample in a study of T cell responses to AZD1222 COVID-19 vaccine. Measured with immunoSEQ multiplex PCR; TCRdb has only the in-frame clones, and not every one. Seen here are roughly 95,000 clones, about 90% observed once, and the top ten hold 3.1%. The source material was peripheral blood, sampled 28 days after the second AZD1222 dose. The receptor set was obtained from an adult who received the AZD1222 COVID-19 vaccine. Both conserved end residues are part of each CDR3. Each record gives: D gene, J gene, V gene, CDR3 protein. D genes are given only for firm matches.

>NA|TRBJ1-2|TRBV15
CATSREPRVNYGYTF
>NA|TRBJ1-5|TRBV3-1/TRBV3-2
CASSQAGGPQHF
>TRBD2|TRBJ2-1|TRBV7-8
CASSLVGLAGFVQLFF
>NA|TRBJ2-7|TRBV2
CASSEGWGTNSYEQYF
>TRBD1|TRBJ1-1|TRBV27
CASSVRTGRSEAFF
>NA|TRBJ2-7|TRBV5-8
CASSPGAFYEQYF
>TRBD1|TRBJ2-1|TRBV7-3
CASSLGQGWNEQFF
>NA|TRBJ1-2|TRBV12-3/TRBV12-4
CASSLGVGLGYTF
>TRBD1|TRBJ1-2|TRBV30
CAWSVRRDSTYGYTF
>TRBD1|TRBJ1-3|TRBV5-1
CASTGDSNSGNTIYF
>TRBD1|TRBJ1-1|TRBV3-1/TRBV3-2
CASSQETGTVAYTEAFF
>TRBD2|TRBJ2-3|TRBV6-5
CASSWEGRNTQYF
>NA|TRBJ1-2|TRBV10-3
CAITERETNYGYTF
>NA|TRBJ2-1|TRBV7-2
CASSLGASAYNEQFF
>NA|TRBJ1-2|TRBV28
CASARHPNYGYTF
>TRBD2|TRBJ2-3|TRBV5-1
CASSWGGLGPADTQYF